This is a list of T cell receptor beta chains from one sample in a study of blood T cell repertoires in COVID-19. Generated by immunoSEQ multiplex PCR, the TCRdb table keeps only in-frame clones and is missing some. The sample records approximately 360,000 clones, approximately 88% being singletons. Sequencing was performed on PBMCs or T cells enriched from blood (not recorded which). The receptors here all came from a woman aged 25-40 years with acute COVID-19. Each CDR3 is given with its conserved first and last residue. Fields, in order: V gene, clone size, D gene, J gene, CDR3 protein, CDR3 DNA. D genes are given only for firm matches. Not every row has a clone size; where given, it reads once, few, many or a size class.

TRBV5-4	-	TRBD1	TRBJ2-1	CASSPGQGSYNEQFF	TGTGCCAGCAGCCCCGGACAGGGATCCTACAATGAGCAGTTCTTC
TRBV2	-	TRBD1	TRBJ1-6	CASRPTTGPFLPLHF	TGTGCCAGCAGACCCACGACAGGGCCTTTTCTTCCCCTCCACTTT
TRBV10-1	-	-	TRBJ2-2	CASSVTIQGPGTGELFF	TGCGCCAGCAGCGTTACTATACAGGGTCCGGGCACCGGGGAGCTGTTTTTT
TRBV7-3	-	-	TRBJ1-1	CASSHPPLSGEMTRPNTEAFF	TGTGCCAGCAGCCACCCCCCACTTTCGGGGGAAATGACCCGCCCGAACACTGAAGCTTTCTTT
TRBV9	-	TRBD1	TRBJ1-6	CASSTGTDGSPLHF	TGTGCCAGCAGCACCGGGACAGATGGTTCACCCCTCCACTTT
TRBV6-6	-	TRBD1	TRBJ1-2	CASATGGGKNYGYTF	TGTGCCAGTGCAACAGGGGGCGGGAAAAACTATGGCTACACCTTC
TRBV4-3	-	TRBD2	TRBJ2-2	CASSQEKGLAGAGELFF	TGCGCCAGCAGCCAAGAAAAGGGACTAGCGGGGGCCGGGGAGCTGTTTTTT
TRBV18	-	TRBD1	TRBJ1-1	CASSPPVGGNTEAFF	TGTGCCAGCTCACCCCCGGTAGGGGGCAACACTGAAGCTTTCTTT
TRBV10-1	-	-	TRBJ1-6	CASSPSVNSPLHF	TGCGCCAGCAGCCCTTCTGTGAATTCACCCCTCCACTTT
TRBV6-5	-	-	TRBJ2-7	CASRAGFHEQYF	TGTGCCAGCAGGGCAGGGTTCCACGAGCAGTACTTC
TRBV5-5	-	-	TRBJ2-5	CASSQTSWEGETQYF	TGTGCCAGCAGCCAAACTAGCTGGGAAGGAGAGACCCAGTACTTC
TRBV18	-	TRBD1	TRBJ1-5	CASSGQVDSNQPQHF	TGTGCCAGCTCAGGACAGGTTGATAGCAATCAGCCCCAGCATTTT
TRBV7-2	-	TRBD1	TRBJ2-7	CASRGTGPSYEQYF	TGTGCCAGCAGGGGGACAGGGCCTTCCTACGAGCAGTACTTC
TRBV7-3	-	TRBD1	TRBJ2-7	CASSLGTGTEQYF	TGTGCCAGCAGCTTAGGGACAGGGACTGAGCAGTACTTC
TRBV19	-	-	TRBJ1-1	CASSREGTNTEAFF	TGTGCCAGTAGTCGGGAGGGGACGAACACTGAAGCTTTCTTT
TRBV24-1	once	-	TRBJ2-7	CATSDPSFSYEQYF	TGTGCCACCAGTGACCCCTCGTTTTCCTACGAGCAGTACTTC
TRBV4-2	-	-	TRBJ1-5	CASSQEYSNQPQHF	TGTGCCAGCAGCCAAGAATATAGCAATCAGCCCCAGCATTTT
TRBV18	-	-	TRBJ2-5	CASSLIKTGKETQYF	TGTGCCAGCTCACTAATCAAGACAGGAAAAGAGACCCAGTACTTC
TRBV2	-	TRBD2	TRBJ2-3	CASSNSGGAGTDTQYF	TGTGCCAGCAGCAACAGCGGGGGGGCGGGCACAGATACGCAGTATTTT
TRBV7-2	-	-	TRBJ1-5	CASSLRSRGVGNQPQHF	TGTGCCAGCAGCTTGCGATCCAGGGGCGTCGGGAATCAGCCCCAGCATTTT
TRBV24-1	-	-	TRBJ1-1	CATSDPNKGGTEAFF	TGTGCCACCAGTGACCCGAACAAGGGGGGGACTGAAGCTTTCTTT
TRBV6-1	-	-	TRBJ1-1	CASSETGGGTEAFF	TGTGCCAGCAGTGAAACGGGGGGTGGCACTGAAGCTTTCTTT
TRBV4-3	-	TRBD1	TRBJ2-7	CASSPGTGMVEQYF	TGCGCCAGCAGCCCCGGGACAGGGATGGTCGAGCAGTACTTC